This is a list of T cell receptor beta chains from one sample in a study of chemoradiotherapy in HPV16-positive cancers. The protocol was immunoSEQ multiplex PCR, while the TCRdb copy is restricted to in-frame clones and leaves out a portion. The sample lists roughly 6,900 clones, 77% seen once, with approximately 17% in the top ten. The sample was collected from a patient who underwent chemoradiotherapy. The receptors stem from a human donor with HPV-associated anogenital cancer. Both conserved end residues are part of each CDR3.

J | V | CDR3
TRBJ1-1 | TRBV5-6 | CASSVIGVVNTEAFF
TRBJ2-1 | TRBV15 | CATSRQSGEQFF
TRBJ1-1 | TRBV7-9 | CASSSGALEGDTEAFF
TRBJ2-7 | TRBV28 | CASSLVQNYEQYF
TRBJ2-3 | TRBV7-3 | CASGTGPGDTQYF
TRBJ1-4 | TRBV2 | CASNPGTVNEKLFF
TRBJ1-3 | TRBV7-9 | CASSPLGGPGTDSGNTIYF
TRBJ1-3 | TRBV19 | CASSIQESGNTIYF
TRBJ1-1 | TRBV2 | CASSRSGTGNTEAFF
TRBJ2-1 | TRBV11-2 | CASSLASGSYNEQFF
TRBJ2-6 | TRBV19 | CASKLDSVAGANVLTF
TRBJ1-3 | TRBV10-3 | CAAKAGTVTQDSGNTIYF
TRBJ1-5 | TRBV11-2 | CASSLDGRWEQPQHF
TRBJ2-5 | TRBV30 | CAWNSGGARETQYF
TRBJ1-1 | TRBV7-8 | CASSHQYNTEAFF
TRBJ1-2 | TRBV2 | CASRVEGNYGYTF
TRBJ1-4 | TRBV7-2 | CASSLEVGGWDEKLFF
TRBJ2-3 | TRBV10-3 | CAIRDNTDTQYF
TRBJ2-5 | TRBV4-2 | CASSQDVGTPGQETQYF
TRBJ2-5 | TRBV6-5 | CATRGSGTQYF
TRBJ1-2 | TRBV5-1 | CASYTPTDGYTF
TRBJ2-5 | TRBV2 | CASSATETQYF
TRBJ1-2 | TRBV9 | CASSPQTGFTGGYTF
TRBJ1-2 | TRBV4-2 | CASSQERNRGYGYTF
TRBJ2-7 | TRBV2 | CASSEGRAGGQYF
TRBJ2-5 | TRBV7-2 | CASSLEQGQETQYF
TRBJ2-7 | TRBV29-1 | CSVDLGSSSYEQYF
TRBJ1-6 | TRBV28 | CASSLWARYFVSPLHF
TRBJ2-3 | TRBV27 | CASSRRGGGPDTQYF
TRBJ2-1 | TRBV7-9 | CASSPPWAGGNEQFF
TRBJ2-5 | TRBV2 | CASSEYIQETQYF
TRBJ2-3 | TRBV7-2 | CASSSHLAGGPGTDTQYF
TRBJ2-5 | TRBV10-3 | CAISEGVNQETQYF
TRBJ1-3 | TRBV7-2 | CASSLDSTIYF
TRBJ1-2 | TRBV27 | CASSLNRGLGYTF
TRBJ1-5 | TRBV27 | CASSFYSNQPQHF
TRBJ1-6 | TRBV6-5 | CASSYSIGPSPLHF
TRBJ1-1 | TRBV30 | CAFYGTHRYTEAFF
TRBJ2-2 | TRBV4-1 | CASSQDRGRANTGELFF
TRBJ1-6 | TRBV7-8 | CASSSDRNSPLHF
TRBJ1-2 | TRBV2 | CASSEARGQGRYGYTF
TRBJ2-2 | TRBV28 | CASSFYSDNTGELFF
TRBJ2-3 | TRBV5-1 | CASYGGGATDTQYF
TRBJ2-6 | TRBV7-6 | CASSFYSGANVLTF
TRBJ2-7 | TRBV5-1 | CASSWFDSSYEQYF
TRBJ2-7 | TRBV5-1 | CASSPAPLGGQSSYEQYF
TRBJ1-2 | TRBV19 | CASGQEYGYTF
TRBJ2-1 | TRBV14 | CASSPYRGRGSYNEQFF
TRBJ1-6 | TRBV18 | CASSLSRGLGNSPLHF
TRBJ2-3 | TRBV7-9 | CASSLAGPAADTQYF
TRBJ1-2 | TRBV19 | CASSLPLGQALNYGYTF
TRBJ1-5 | TRBV19 | CASAGGNRQPQHF
TRBJ2-6 | TRBV28 | CASSESGANVLTF
TRBJ2-2 | TRBV7-2 | CASRPPGLAGYGELFF
TRBJ2-3 | TRBV5-1 | CASSPGAGDWGDTQYF